The source of this TCR beta chain is a study of cytomegalovirus exposure and HLA in healthy donors. Study as a whole: The study placed over 65% of its roughly 410 genotyped donors in the Caucasian-associated ancestry cluster.

Turning to this clone: The antigen remains unidentified.

Study findings and constraints: In a later analysis, at a false discovery rate of 0.05, roughly 18,000 TCR beta sequences were associated with HLA alleles.

The germline CDR1 and CDR2 sequences are MNHNY and SVGAGI (reference sequence). Trimming stripped 6 bases from V and 3 bases from J, with 12 bases between. The CDR3 contains 14 residues. The PCR ran on 60 Vbeta and 13 Jbeta primers. Method: immunoSEQ multiplex PCR; TCRdb's copy keeps in-frame clones and lacks some. In the table there are around 150,000 clones, 61% of which are singletons. The gene calls are TRBV6-6 and TRBJ1-5; D is undetermined. Material for sequencing was PBMCs. The receptor was derived from a male donor in good health and CMV-seronegative. The CDR3 nucleotides are TGTGCCAGCAGCTACGGGAGGGACAATCAGCCCCAGCATTTT. Its protein is CASSYGRDNQPQHF.